This passage covers 32 T cell receptor beta chains from one sample sequenced in a study of response to subunit inactivated influenza vaccine. TCRdb passed the RT-PCR reads through MiXCR, listing each CDR3 protein once. The table records about 540,000 distinct CDR3 sequences, approximately 24% of them present only once. The sample was also linked to a second study, of T cells expressing NK-cell markers. According to that study: 5'RACE template switching built TCR beta cDNA with unique molecular identifiers.

This material consisted of CD4+ T cells sorted from PBMCs, taken 11 to 12 days after vaccination. These receptors were collected from a man aged 50 to 60 who received an inactivated influenza vaccine.

V and J are TRBV13 and TRBJ2-6; D unclear. Germline V gene data show CDR1 as PRHDT and CDR2 as FYEKMQ (reference sequence). The CDR3 is 15 residues long. Trimming removed 2 bases from V and 2 bases from J, with 7 bases in between. The CDR3 region is CASSLPHTGANVLTF. CDR3 bases: TGTGCCAGCAGCTTACCGCATACTGGGGCCAACGTCCTGACTTTC.

This clonotype appeared a single time. V is TRBV20-1 and J is TRBJ2-7; TRBD1 matches at 10 bases. CDR1 DFQATT and CDR2 SNEGSKA come from the germline V gene (reference sequence). J gave up 7 bases and V 1 base, and 7 bases lay outside the gene matches. The length of the CDR3 is 14 residues. The CDR3 DNA reads TGCAGTGCTAGAGCCGGGACAGGGGTCTGGGAGCAGTACTTC. Protein sequence: CSARAGTGVWEQYF.

At least ten counts were recorded for this clonotype. The chain couples TRBV14 to TRBJ2-1, with D possibly being TRBD1 (5 bases). This CDR3 comprises 15 residues. V was cut by 1 base and J by 4 bases, with 11 bases left in between. Germline-derived CDR1 and CDR2 are SGHDN and FVKESK. The CDR3 DNA follows: TGTGCCAGCAGCCAAGCCAGGGTGAGGTACAATGAGCAGTTCTTC. Translation: CASSQARVRYNEQFF.

This clonotype was seen only a few times. This sequence joins TRBV4-2 and TRBJ2-5; possibly TRBD1 for D (5 bases). Germline V CDR1 and CDR2: LGHNA, YNFKEQ. The length of the CDR3 is 16 residues. V lost 0 bases and J lost 5, with 16 bases in between. The DNA of the CDR3 is TGTGCCAGCAGCCAAGACTTTGGTTCAGGGTTGGAGACCCAGTACTTC. Protein product: CASSQDFGSGLETQYF.

This chain connects TRBV18 to TRBJ1-1; D is undetermined. V lost 3 bases and J lost 1, with 6 bases in between. Germline CDR1 reads KGHSH; CDR2 reads LQKENI. This CDR3 region has 13 residues. The CDR3 spells CASSPVSNTEAFF. In DNA, the CDR3 is TGTGCCAGCTCACCTGTTTCGAACACTGAAGCTTTCTTT.

This chain uses TRBV2 with TRBJ2-7; 9 bases match TRBD2. V trimming: 6 bases; J trimming: 6 bases; junction bases outside the gene matches: 6. Germline lookup yields CDR1 SNHLY and CDR2 FYNNEI. CDR3 length equals 13 residues. The CDR3 DNA is TGTGCCAGCAGCCCTAGCGGGATAGCCGAGCAGTACTTC. Its protein product is CASSPSGIAEQYF.

This clonotype was detected a few times. The CDR3 bases are TGTGCCAGCAGTATAGCGGGGGCCCAAGAGACCCAGTACTTC. It is translated as CASSIAGAQETQYF. The chain carries TRBV6-1 and TRBJ2-5; TRBD2 matches at 9 bases. The length of the CDR3 is 14 residues. Germline V CDR1 and CDR2: MNHNS, SASEGT. With 5 bases clipped from V and 1 base from J, the junction kept 2 bases outside the gene matches.

This clonotype was found a few times. For the CDR3, the DNA is TGTGCCATCAGAGCTCCCGGGACAGGGTCCTACGAGCAGTACTTC. Translation: CAIRAPGTGSYEQYF. The chain links TRBV10-3 to TRBJ2-7; 9 bases are a match to TRBD1. From germline, CDR1 is ENHRY and CDR2 SYGVKD. J lost 1 base, V lost 6 bases, and 7 bases had no gene match. The CDR3 loop spans 15 amino acids.

Points on this clonotype: Given the absence of the conserved phenylalanine or tryptophan at the CDR3 end, a read error is likely. This chain connects TRBV20-1 to TRBJ1-5; 10 positions agree with TRBD1. The CDR3 is 16 residues long. V dropped 1 base and J dropped 4; count of bases not matched to a gene: 7. Germline V gene data show CDR1 as DFQATT and CDR2 as SNEGSKA (reference sequence). The CDR3 here is CSARGTPGQGNQPQHL. In DNA form, the CDR3 reads TGCAGTGCTAGAGGAACACCGGGACAGGGGAATCAGCCCCAGCATCTT.

Written as DNA, the CDR3 is TGTGCCAGCCGAAGCGGGAGCCGGTACAATGAGCAGTTCTTC. Translation: CASRSGSRYNEQFF. The chain recombines TRBV4-2 with TRBJ2-1; 8 bases agree with TRBD2. Trimming removed 8 bases from V and 4 bases from J; junction bases left unmatched: 7. Germline assignment: CDR1 LGHNA and CDR2 YNFKEQ. CDR3 length: 14 residues.

V gene TRBV6-1 combines with J gene TRBJ2-1, with 11 bases matching TRBD2. V shed 7 bases, J shed 0 bases, and the junction held 11 bases outside the gene matches. The CDR3 runs to 18 residues. In germline, CDR1 is MNHNS, CDR2 SASEGT. CDR3 nucleotide sequence: TGTGCCAGCAAACTTAGCGGGGGGGTTTCCTACTCCTACAATGAGCAGTTCTTC. Its protein product is CASKLSGGVSYSYNEQFF.

The V call is TRBV11-2, the J call TRBJ2-7; 8 bases are a match to TRBD2. The length of the CDR3 is 15 residues. Germline V gene lookup returns CDR1 SGHAT and CDR2 FQNNGV. With 5 bases clipped from V and 2 bases from J, the junction kept 8 bases outside the gene matches. The CDR3 region is CASSPGGSFPYEQYF. CDR3 DNA sequence: TGTGCCAGCAGCCCGGGGGGGTCATTTCCCTACGAGCAGTACTTC.

This chain connects TRBV5-1 to TRBJ2-3; the D is unclear. The CDR3 runs to 16 residues. The germline V gene has CDR1 SGHRS and CDR2 YFSETQ. The V end was cut by 0 bases, the J end by 1 base, with 12 bases between. This chain's CDR3 is CASSLVLGSGTDTQYF. The CDR3 DNA sequence: TGCGCCAGCAGCTTGGTTTTGGGTTCCGGCACAGATACGCAGTATTTT. Variable domain in full (rest from reference TRBV5-1 and TRBJ2-3): KAGVTQTPRYLIKTRGQQVTLSCSPISGHRSVSWYQQTPGQGLQFLFEYFSETQRNKGNFPGRFSGRQFSNSRSEMNVSTLELGDSALYLCASSLVLGSGTDTQYFGPGTRLTVL.

The chain uses TRBV30 and TRBJ2-1; D tentatively fits TRBD1 or TRBD2 (5 bases each). Trimming stripped 3 bases from V and 7 bases from J, with 16 bases between. CDR1 is GTSNPN, CDR2 SVGIG, per germline (reference sequence). This CDR3 region has 14 residues. The CDR3 DNA reads TGTGCCTGGAGCTTCGGGGCTATTACGAATGAGCAGTTCTTC. Protein sequence: CAWSFGAITNEQFF.

This clonotype was counted a few times. The V and J genes are TRBV29-1 and TRBJ2-5, with 12 bases identical to TRBD2. Germline assignment: CDR1 SQVTM and CDR2 ANQGSEA. The CDR3 has 14 residues. V was pared by 6 bases and J by 7 bases, with 9 bases of the junction left unmatched. The CDR3 bases are TGCAGCGTCCAACTAGCGGGGGGTTCGAGGACCCAGTACTTC. The encoded protein is CSVQLAGGSRTQYF.

The chain is built from TRBV9 and TRBJ1-5, with D possibly matching TRBD1 (5 bases). The V gene's germline CDR1 is SGDLS and CDR2 YYNGEE. The V gene lost 4 bases and the J gene lost 5 bases, with 10 bases spanning the gap. CDR3 size: 13 residues. CDR3 residues: CASSRGRDQPQHF. DNA for the CDR3: TGTGCCAGCAGCCGGGGGAGAGATCAGCCCCAGCATTTT.

This clonotype was seen repeatedly, ten times or more. The chain has TRBV7-9 and TRBJ1-1, with a weak D call TRBD1 (6 bases). Germline V lookup: CDR1 SEHNR, CDR2 FQNEAQ (reference sequence). Between the trimmed V and J ends, which lost 4 bases and 5 bases, there was a span of 11 bases. The CDR3 consists of 13 residues. CDR3 loop: CASSSTQGTEAFF. CDR3 in DNA: TGTGCCAGCAGCTCCACACAGGGAACTGAAGCTTTCTTT.

The rearrangement uses TRBV5-4 and TRBJ2-3; no clear D. The germline V gene encodes CDR1 SGHNT and CDR2 YYREEE (reference sequence). The V and J ends lost 0 bases and 0 bases respectively, with 5 bases between them. The CDR3 extends over 14 amino acids. This CDR3 is CASSLDQSTDTQYF. The CDR3 DNA sequence: TGTGCCAGCAGCTTGGATCAAAGCACAGATACGCAGTATTTT.

This clonotype was counted many times. J is TRBJ1-1 and V is TRBV12-3 or TRBV12-4; possibly TRBD1 for D (5 bases). There are 15 residues in the CDR3. V was clipped by 2 bases and J by 6 bases, with 16 bases between them. CDR3 amino acids: CASSLPTAGGSEAFF. The CDR3 coding sequence is TGTGCCAGCAGTTTACCCACAGCGGGGGGGTCTGAAGCTTTCTTT.

Points on this clonotype: The junction differs from germline at one of its ends, possibly a read error. The rearrangement links TRBV29-1 to TRBJ2-5; possible D gene TRBD1, 5 bases. CDR1 is SQVTM and CDR2 is ANQGSEA in the germline V gene. This CDR3 region has 15 residues. In DNA form, the CDR3 reads TGCGGCGTTGAACAGGCGTTACTGTACCAAGAGACCCAGTACTTC. Its translation is CGVEQALLYQETQYF.

This clonotype turned up a few times. The CDR3 coding sequence is TGTGCCAGCAGCCACGGACAGGGATTATCACCCCTCCACTTT. Amino acid sequence: CASSHGQGLSPLHF. The chain recombines TRBV11-2 with TRBJ1-6; 8 bases agree with TRBD1. The CDR3 consists of 14 residues. CDR1 and CDR2 from the germline V gene are SGHAT and FQNNGV. V dropped 5 bases and J dropped 10; count of bases not matched to a gene: 7.

The table lists this clonotype with a few counts. This chain links TRBV6-2 or TRBV6-3 with TRBJ1-1; 8 nucleotides agree with TRBD1. The CDR3 has 16 residues. The junction had 9 bases not matched to a gene; V was cut back by 0 bases and J by 6 bases. CDR1 MNHEY and CDR2 SVGEGT come from the germline V gene. This CDR3 reads CASSYSWNRGAAEAFF. In nucleotides, the CDR3 is TGTGCCAGCAGTTACTCGTGGAACAGGGGGGCGGCTGAAGCTTTCTTT.

The chain uses TRBV4-2 and TRBJ2-7; TRBD1 matches 7 bases. V shed 0 bases, J shed 2 bases, and the junction held 4 bases outside the gene matches. In germline, CDR1 is LGHNA, CDR2 YNFKEQ. There are 15 residues in the CDR3. CDR3 loop: CASSQEDRAAYEQYF. The CDR3 coding sequence is TGTGCCAGCAGCCAAGAAGACAGGGCGGCCTACGAGCAGTACTTC.

The DNA of the CDR3 is TGTGCCAGCAGCGTAGTAACAGGGGGAAGCGGCTACACCTTC. Protein product: CASSVVTGGSGYTF. The genes are TRBV9 and TRBJ1-2; 8 bases agree with TRBD1. Unmatched junction bases numbered 6, after V lost 0 bases and J lost 8 bases. The CDR3 is 14 residues long. CDR1 and CDR2 from the germline V gene are SGDLS and YYNGEE.

This clonotype was recorded a few times. The rearrangement links TRBV28 to TRBJ1-6, with D possibly matching TRBD1 (5 bases). CDR1 and CDR2 (germline): MDHEN, SYDVKM. V was cut by 7 bases and J by 7 bases, with 11 bases left in between. This CDR3 comprises 13 residues. In DNA form, the CDR3 reads TGTGCCAGCACCCCGCAGGGCAATTCACCCCTCCACTTT. Protein product: CASTPQGNSPLHF.

V is TRBV7-9 and J is TRBJ1-4; TRBD1 agrees at 9 bases. The CDR3 totals 14 residues. J gave up 8 bases and V 4 bases, and 5 bases lay outside the gene matches. Germline V gives CDR1 SEHNR, CDR2 FQNEAQ (reference sequence). CDR3 sequence reads: CASSSGQGREKLFF. The CDR3 DNA reads TGTGCCAGCAGCTCGGGACAGGGCCGGGAAAAACTGTTTTTT.

This clonotype occurred many times. The chain carries TRBV20-1 and TRBJ1-1; no definite D call. Trimming took 0 bases from V and 0 from J, leaving 2 bases between them. This CDR3 has 12 residues. In germline, CDR1 is DFQATT, CDR2 SNEGSKA (reference sequence). The DNA of the CDR3 is TGCAGTGCTAGAGAGATGAACACTGAAGCTTTCTTT. It yields the protein CSAREMNTEAFF.

The table lists this clonotype with a few counts. This chain links TRBV7-3 with TRBJ2-1; D is possibly TRBD1 (6 bases). Trimming removed 5 bases from V and 5 bases from J, with 16 bases in between. The CDR3 spans 15 residues. In germline, CDR1 is SGHTA, CDR2 FQGTGA. This CDR3 reads CASSINRDINNEQFF. CDR3 DNA sequence: TGTGCCAGCAGCATCAATAGGGACATAAACAATGAGCAGTTCTTC.

This clonotype was seen many times. V gene TRBV12-3 or TRBV12-4 combines with J gene TRBJ2-1; TRBD2 matches 9 bases. Germline trimming cut 6 bases from V and 9 bases from J; bases unmatched to any gene: 0. This CDR3 region has 11 residues. CDR3 in amino acids: CASRREGEQFF. The CDR3 DNA is TGTGCCAGCAGGCGGGAGGGTGAGCAGTTCTTC.

The chain couples TRBV3-1 to TRBJ2-1; 7 nucleotides match TRBD2. Trimming cost V 0 bases and J 5 bases; bases outside gene matches: 4. CDR1 LGHDT and CDR2 YNNKEL come from the germline V gene (reference sequence). This CDR3 comprises 15 residues. CDR3 coding DNA: TGTGCCAGCAGCCAAGAGAGGCTAGCGGACAATGAGCAGTTCTTC. Protein: CASSQERLADNEQFF.

This clonotype has just one count. The chain has TRBV10-3 and TRBJ1-2, with D unresolved. Trimming removed 2 bases from V and 8 bases from J, with 9 bases in between. The CDR3 consists of 12 residues. In germline, CDR1 is ENHRY, CDR2 SYGVKD. DNA for the CDR3: TGTGCCATCAGTGAGAGTAACGCCGGCTACACCTTC. Encoded protein: CAISESNAGYTF.

The chain has TRBV5-5 and TRBJ1-2, with no clear D. The CDR3 spans 13 residues. Trimming left V 4 bases short and J 2 bases short, with 9 bases between. The V gene's germline CDR1 is SGHKS and CDR2 YYEKEE (reference sequence). The CDR3: CASSPQMNYGYTF. The CDR3 nucleotides read TGTGCCAGCAGCCCACAGATGAACTATGGCTACACCTTC.